Presented here are 23 T cell receptor beta chains from one specimen sequenced in a study of PD-1 blockade in classical Hodgkin lymphoma (dated by TCRdb to 2019 to 2021). This specimen's time point label, per the study, means: cycle 2 day 1 (C2D1) of nivolumab. All trial patients had relapsed after autologous stem cell transplantation, with cohorts A, B and C differing in prior brentuximab vedotin exposure. Receptors were amplified or captured by the immunoSEQ multiplex PCR assay. TCRdb holds this immuneACCESS table with in-frame rearrangements only. Some clones are missing; in checked studies, unresolved V genes explain under half, and the rest has no known cause. This sample comprises tens of thousands of clones, 70% to 85% of them detected only once. Of the sample, around 3.7% falls within the top ten clones. Sequenced material: peripheral blood mononuclear cells (PBMCs), taken before the second cycle of nivolumab. The source of these receptors is a human donor with classical Hodgkin lymphoma.

In regard to this clone: An end of the junction differs from the germline gene, which may be a read error. This sample also contains other DNA sequences that code for the same CDR3. The chain joins TRBV29-1 to TRBJ2-7; 8 bases map to TRBD2. CDR1 and CDR2 (germline): SQVTM, ANQGSEA. The CDR3 is made up of 13 amino acids. The CDR3 nucleotides read TGCAGCGTTAATGGCGGGAGGCCCTATGAGCAGTACTTC. Translation: CSVNGGRPYEQYF.

This clone has only one observation. The chain uses TRBV7-9 and TRBJ2-3; D tentatively reads TRBD1 or TRBD2 (6 bases each). The V and J ends lost 0 bases and 5 bases respectively, with 15 bases between them. The CDR3 covers 16 residues. CDR1 is SEHNR, CDR2 FQNEAQ, per germline (reference sequence). CDR3 coding DNA: TGTGCCAGCAGCTTAGCGGGGGGCAGCCATGGAGATACGCAGTATTTT. Protein: CASSLAGGSHGDTQYF.

This rearrangement joins TRBV28 to TRBJ1-5; D is ambiguous. This CDR3 region has 13 residues. V was clipped by 7 bases and J by 10 bases, with 17 bases between them. The germline V gene has CDR1 MDHEN and CDR2 SYDVKM. The CDR3 nucleotides read TGTGCCAGCACCCGGAGTCTCTCGGGTCCCCAGCATTTT. As protein: CASTRSLSGPQHF.

This sequence joins TRBV11-3 and TRBJ2-1; 7 nucleotides line up with TRBD2. CDR3 length: 14 amino acids. Trimming at V came to 0 bases and at J to 4 bases, leaving 0 bases not matched to a gene. CDR1 and CDR2 (germline): SGHNT, YENEEA. In DNA, the CDR3 is TGTGCCAGCAGCTTAGAGGGGGGGTACAATGAGCAGTTCTTC. Its protein is CASSLEGGYNEQFF.

The V call is TRBV29-1, the J call TRBJ1-2; D unresolved. Trimming left V 3 bases short and J 3 bases short, with 5 bases between. This CDR3 region has 11 residues. Germline loops: CDR1 SQVTM, CDR2 ANQGSEA. The CDR3 sequence: CSVETHYGYTF. CDR3 DNA: TGCAGCGTTGAGACTCACTATGGCTACACCTTC. Filled out from reference TRBV29-1 and TRBJ1-2, the complete variable domain reads SAVISQKPSRDICQRGTSLTIQCQVDSQVTMMFWYRQQPGQSLTLIATANQGSEATYESGFVIDKFPISRPNLTFSTLTVSNMSPEDSSIYLCSVETHYGYTFGSGTRLTVV.

The chain carries TRBV28 and TRBJ2-5; D call uncertain. V dropped 7 bases and J dropped 1 base, with 7 bases sitting between them. CDR3 length equals 12 residues. Germline CDR1 MDHEN, CDR2 SYDVKM. CDR3: CASKESQETQYF. CDR3 DNA sequence: TGTGCCAGCAAAGAGTCCCAAGAGACCCAGTACTTC.

This clone was observed a handful of times. The CDR3 here is CASSHTGTGANIQYF. The CDR3 DNA reads TGCGCCAGCAGCCATACCGGGACAGGAGCTAACATTCAGTACTTC. The chain is built from TRBV4-1 and TRBJ2-4; 8 bases fit TRBD1. Germline V gene data show CDR1 as MGHRA and CDR2 as YSYEKL. This CDR3 is built from 15 residues. V lost 3 bases, J lost 7 bases, and 8 bases stayed unmatched.

The chain has TRBV11-2 and TRBJ2-3, with D perhaps TRBD2 (7 bases). The CDR3 is 17 amino acids. The germline V gene encodes CDR1 SGHAT and CDR2 FQNNGV. Trimming pared 5 bases from V and 0 bases from J, leaving 18 bases between. The CDR3 nucleotides are TGTGCCAGCAGCGCCCGGGGGCGGGGGTCTAGCACAGATACGCAGTATTTT. Amino acids: CASSARGRGSSTDTQYF.

This clone was recorded once. The chain recombines TRBV6-5 with TRBJ2-4; TRBD2 is a possible D gene (5 bases). The CDR3 has 14 residues. Trimming stripped 0 bases from V and 14 bases from J, with 17 bases between. Per the germline V gene, CDR1 is MNHEY and CDR2 is SVGAGI. The CDR3 DNA reads as TGTGCCAGCAGTTACTCGAGAGGGATCCCGACCGAGTACTTC. Protein sequence: CASSYSRGIPTEYF.

The gene calls are TRBV28 and TRBJ1-5; the D gene is possibly TRBD1 (6 bases). This CDR3 region has 17 residues. With 8 bases removed from V and 0 bases from J, the gap between germline ends came to 20 bases. From germline, CDR1 is MDHEN and CDR2 SYDVKM. CDR3 protein: CASPGHQKSFSNQPQHF. Written as DNA, the CDR3 is TGTGCCAGCCCGGGACATCAGAAATCCTTTAGCAATCAGCCCCAGCATTTT.

This rearrangement joins TRBV28 to TRBJ2-5; TRBD1 aligns across 8 bases. V lost 5 bases, J lost 9 bases, and 8 bases stayed unmatched. The CDR3 is made up of 13 amino acids. The V gene's germline CDR1 is MDHEN and CDR2 SYDVKM. The CDR3 DNA reads TGTGCCAGCAGTCGACAGGGGCCAGGGGCCCAGTACTTC. Its translation: CASSRQGPGAQYF.

The chain uses TRBV18 and TRBJ2-2; D may be TRBD1 or TRBD2 (6 bases each). V lost 8 bases, J lost 6 bases, and 16 bases lay in between. CDR3 size: 14 residues. Looked up from germline, CDR1 is KGHSH and CDR2 is LQKENI. The CDR3 loop is CASKRGTSPGELFF. Written as DNA, the CDR3 is TGTGCCAGCAAACGCGGGACATCGCCCGGGGAGCTGTTTTTT.

This clone was detected a few times. The chain has TRBV5-1 and TRBJ1-2, with unresolved D. The V gene lost 0 bases and the J gene lost 2 bases, with 8 bases spanning the gap. The CDR3 has 14 amino acids. Germline V gene data show CDR1 as SGHRS and CDR2 as YFSETQ. The CDR3, as DNA: TGCGCCAGCAGCTTGGGGAGGCTAAACTATGGCTACACCTTC. This translates into CASSLGRLNYGYTF.

The chain recombines TRBV9 with TRBJ2-2; TRBD2 aligns across 11 bases. V shed 5 bases and J 9 bases; nucleotides not matched to a gene: 6. The length of the CDR3 is 14 residues. Germline V lookup: CDR1 SGDLS, CDR2 YYNGEE. The CDR3 protein is CASRGTSGSRELFF. CDR3 in DNA: TGTGCCAGCAGGGGGACTAGCGGTTCCCGGGAGCTGTTTTTT.

This clone was observed a few times. The rearrangement joins TRBV28 to TRBJ2-3; 9 bases line up with TRBD1. Per the germline V gene, CDR1 is MDHEN and CDR2 is SYDVKM. The CDR3 consists of 17 residues. V was pared by 6 bases and J by 8 bases, with 18 bases of the junction left unmatched. The chain's CDR3 is CASSRPRDRDPSATQYF. The CDR3, as DNA: TGTGCCAGCAGCCGCCCGAGGGACAGGGATCCTTCCGCTACGCAGTATTTT.

The rearrangement uses TRBV5-1 and TRBJ1-1, with a weak D call TRBD1 (6 bases). Germline lookup yields CDR1 SGHRS and CDR2 YFSETQ. Trimming removed 1 base from V and 0 bases from J, with 16 bases in between. This CDR3 spans 17 amino acids. The CDR3: CASSLSSGANMNTEAFF. In DNA, the CDR3 is TGCGCCAGCAGCTTGTCATCAGGGGCCAACATGAACACTGAAGCTTTCTTT.

The V gene is TRBV2, the J gene TRBJ2-2; TRBD2 is a possible D gene (6 bases). The CDR3 spans 15 residues. Trimming pared 8 bases from V and 4 bases from J, leaving 17 bases between. Looked up from germline, CDR1 is SNHLY and CDR2 is FYNNEI. The CDR3 protein is CASSRGGAGTGELFF. CDR3 coding DNA: TGTGCCAGCTCCCGTGGCGGGGCTGGCACCGGGGAGCTGTTTTTT.

This chain uses TRBV2 with TRBJ2-1; the D gene is possibly TRBD2 (5 bases). There are 16 residues in the CDR3. Germline values: CDR1 SNHLY, CDR2 FYNNEI. V gave up 4 bases and J gave up 0 bases, with 13 bases separating them. CDR3 bases: TGTGCCAGCAGTGCAACTAGTGGTAACTCCTACAATGAGCAGTTCTTC. This gives the protein CASSATSGNSYNEQFF.

This clone was seen only once. The chain combines TRBV7-8 with TRBJ1-3; D is unclear. Germline V gene sequence: CDR1 SGHVS, CDR2 FQNEAQ. The V end lost 7 bases, the J end lost 0 bases, and 10 bases lay between the germline ends. This CDR3 region has 14 residues. This chain's CDR3 is CASTPSHSGNTIYF. In DNA, the CDR3 is TGTGCCAGCACCCCGTCTCACTCTGGAAACACCATATATTTT.

V is TRBV5-1 and J is TRBJ2-7; no firm D call. There are 14 residues in the CDR3. CDR1 and CDR2 (germline): SGHRS, YFSETQ. Trimming shortened V by 1 base and J by 0 bases, and 8 bases separated the two germline ends. This CDR3 reads CASSLQTPSYEQYF. The CDR3 region has the DNA TGCGCCAGCAGCTTGCAGACGCCCTCCTACGAGCAGTACTTC.

The chain joins TRBV11-1 to TRBJ2-3; D is unclear. V lost 3 bases and J lost 1, with 11 bases in between. In germline, CDR1 is SGHAT, CDR2 FQDESV (reference sequence). The CDR3 covers 15 residues. As DNA, the CDR3 is TGTGCCAGCAGCTTTAGAAGATGGGGCACAGATACGCAGTATTTT. This codes for CASSFRRWGTDTQYF.

This clone has only one observation. The chain couples TRBV6-5 to TRBJ1-2, with D possibly TRBD1 on 6 matching bases. Germline CDR1 MNHEY, CDR2 SVGAGI. V lost 8 bases and J lost 6, with 10 bases in between. The CDR3 totals 11 residues. CDR3 protein: CASWDIHGYTF. CDR3 in DNA: TGTGCCAGCTGGGACATCCATGGCTACACCTTC.

The chain links TRBV9 to TRBJ1-3, with D perhaps matching TRBD1 (6 bases). V was clipped by 6 bases and J by 4 bases, with 14 bases between them. Germline V gene sequence: CDR1 SGDLS, CDR2 YYNGEE. The CDR3 sequence is 14 residues long. The CDR3 bases are TGTGCCAGCACGTCCGGGACAAGGGGAAACACCATATATTTT. Translating gives CASTSGTRGNTIYF. The whole variable domain, remainder taken from reference TRBV9 and TRBJ1-3, is DSGVTQTPKHLITATGQRVTLRCSPRSGDLSVYWYQQSLDQGLQFLIQYYNGEERAKGNILERFSAQQFPDLHSELNLSSLELGDSALYFCASTSGTRGNTIYFGEGSWLTVV.